The rows below give T cell receptor beta chains drawn from one sample of a study of cytomegalovirus exposure and HLA in healthy donors. Method: immunoSEQ multiplex PCR; TCRdb's copy keeps in-frame clones and lacks some. This table has about 130,000 clones, approximately 70% appearing once. Source material: PBMCs. These receptor sequences come from a woman in her sixties in good health and CMV-seropositive. The CDR3 runs from the conserved cysteine through the conserved F or W. Each record gives: V gene, CDR3 length, clone size, J gene, D gene, CDR3 protein, CDR3 DNA. A D gene is named only where the DNA matches it firmly. Part of the rows lack a size; the others show once, few, many or a class for expanded clones.

TRBV6-6	13	.	TRBJ1-4	TRBD1	CASKDPGGEKLFF	TGTGCCAGCAAAGATCCAGGGGGTGAAAAACTGTTTTTT
TRBV10-3	13	.	TRBJ2-7	TRBD1	CAIGQGSAYEQYF	TGTGCCATCGGACAGGGTTCCGCCTACGAGCAGTACTTC
TRBV25-1	13	.	TRBJ2-1	TRBD1	CASSDPTGSEQFF	TGTGCCAGCAGTGACCCGACAGGGTCTGAGCAGTTCTTC
TRBV7-8	15	few	TRBJ1-1	.	CASSREVTGNTEAFF	TGTGCCAGCAGCAGAGAGGTGACAGGGAACACTGAAGCTTTCTTT
TRBV7-8	15	.	TRBJ1-5	TRBD1	CASSLEGAIGQPQHF	TGTGCCAGCAGCTTAGAGGGGGCTATAGGTCAGCCCCAGCATTTT
TRBV9	16	once	TRBJ2-3	TRBD2	CASSGLAGGPSDTQYF	TGTGCCAGCAGCGGACTAGCGGGAGGGCCCTCAGATACGCAGTATTTT
TRBV7-9	16	once	TRBJ2-1	TRBD2	CASSSLGRASYNEQFF	TGTGCCAGCAGCTCTCTCGGGAGGGCCTCCTACAATGAGCAGTTCTTC
TRBV7-2	16	.	TRBJ1-4	.	CASSPREGLRNEKLFF	TGTGCCAGCAGCCCCAGGGAGGGGTTACGAAATGAAAAACTGTTTTTT
TRBV5-5	15	.	TRBJ2-3	TRBD1	CASSLAQGATDTQYF	TGTGCCAGCAGCTTGGCGCAGGGGGCAACAGATACGCAGTATTTT
TRBV9	16	.	TRBJ2-7	TRBD2	CASSPPRASGSYEQYF	TGTGCCAGCAGCCCACCCAGGGCTAGCGGCTCCTACGAGCAGTACTTC
TRBV9	15	.	TRBJ1-2	TRBD1	CASSPGDRAIYGYTF	TGTGCCAGCAGCCCCGGGGACAGGGCGATCTATGGCTACACCTTC
TRBV7-2	14	.	TRBJ1-5	TRBD1	CASSEGQGFRTQHF	TGTGCCAGCAGCGAAGGACAGGGGTTTAGGACCCAGCATTTT
TRBV7-9	14	few	TRBJ2-7	TRBD1	CASSLTTGNNEQYF	TGTGCCAGCAGCCTGACGACAGGGAATAACGAGCAGTACTTC
TRBV10-3	15	.	TRBJ1-2	TRBD1	CAISVPGQGNYGYTF	TGTGCCATCAGTGTTCCGGGACAGGGGAACTATGGCTACACCTTC
TRBV4-2	17	few	TRBJ2-1	TRBD2	CASSPKTSGRSYNEQFF	TGTGCCAGCAGCCCCAAGACTAGCGGGAGATCCTACAATGAGCAGTTCTTC
TRBV30	14	.	TRBJ1-3	.	CAWSAKGDLNTIYF	TGTGCCTGGAGTGCTAAAGGGGACTTAAACACCATATATTTT
TRBV9	13	.	TRBJ1-3	.	CASSKESGNTIYF	TGTGCCAGCAGTAAAGAGTCTGGAAACACCATATATTTT
TRBV6-5	12	.	TRBJ1-1	.	CASSSVNTEAFF	TGTGCCAGCAGTTCAGTGAACACTGAAGCTTTCTTT
TRBV4-1	16	.	TRBJ2-6	.	CASSQDLGSGANVLTF	TGCGCCAGCAGCCAAGATCTCGGCTCTGGGGCCAACGTCCTGACTTTC
TRBV6-6	12	.	TRBJ1-2	.	CASRRESYGYTF	TGTGCCAGCAGACGCGAGAGTTATGGCTACACCTTC
TRBV7-9	16	.	TRBJ2-5	TRBD2	CASSPPSGVLQETQYF	TGTGCCAGCAGCCCCCCTAGCGGGGTACTCCAAGAGACCCAGTACTTC
TRBV9	17	.	TRBJ1-1	.	CASSGGRDLLMNTEAFF	TGTGCCAGCAGCGGGGGGAGGGACCTCCTTATGAACACTGAAGCTTTCTTT
TRBV19	14	.	TRBJ1-2	.	CASSIRTVNYGYTF	TGTGCCAGTAGTATAAGGACAGTCAACTATGGCTACACCTTC
TRBV5-1	15	once	TRBJ1-1	TRBD1	CASGSIGTDNTEAFF	TGCGCCAGCGGCTCAATAGGGACAGACAACACTGAAGCTTTCTTT
TRBV29-1	13	.	TRBJ1-5	.	CSVALGGNQPQHF	TGCAGCGTTGCCTTGGGAGGCAATCAGCCCCAGCATTTT
TRBV5-4	12	.	TRBJ2-1	.	CASSWLNNEQFF	TGTGCCAGCAGCTGGCTCAACAATGAGCAGTTCTTC
TRBV28	13	.	TRBJ1-5	TRBD1	CASSFSTGKGQHF	TGTGCCAGCAGTTTCTCGACAGGGAAGGGACAGCATTTT
TRBV28	12	.	TRBJ2-7	.	CASSRRGYEQYF	TGTGCCAGCAGTCGGCGGGGCTACGAGCAGTACTTC
TRBV9	14	.	TRBJ2-1	TRBD2	CASSGTRGFNEQFF	TGTGCCAGCAGCGGGACTAGGGGTTTCAATGAGCAGTTCTTC
TRBV28	14	few	TRBJ1-2	.	CASNGAVRGGGYTF	TGTGCCAGCAATGGGGCAGTACGGGGGGGAGGCTACACCTTC
TRBV29-1	13	few	TRBJ2-7	.	CSGRGEGPYEQYF	TGCAGCGGCCGCGGGGAAGGCCCTTACGAGCAGTACTTC
TRBV4-2	15	few	TRBJ2-7	.	CASSPSGGESYEQYF	TGTGCCAGCAGCCCTTCGGGCGGGGAATCCTACGAGCAGTACTTC
TRBV28	13	once	TRBJ1-2	.	CASQAPSNYGYTF	TGTGCCAGCCAAGCACCTTCGAATTATGGCTACACCTTC
TRBV5-4	14	.	TRBJ1-2	TRBD1	CASSLTGGADGYTF	TGTGCCAGCAGCTTGACAGGGGGCGCGGATGGCTACACCTTC
TRBV5-1	14	.	TRBJ2-2	.	CASSLGHNTGELFF	TGCGCCAGCAGCTTGGGGCACAACACCGGGGAGCTGTTTTTT
TRBV10-2	15	.	TRBJ1-2	.	CASSLSGGGGNGYTF	TGCGCCAGCAGTCTAAGCGGGGGAGGGGGAAATGGCTACACCTTC
TRBV28	12	few	TRBJ2-7	.	CASMGQTYEQYF	TGTGCCAGCATGGGGCAGACCTACGAGCAGTACTTC
TRBV6-6	15	.	TRBJ2-1	TRBD2	CASRLLAGVDNEQFF	TGTGCCAGCAGACTACTAGCGGGAGTTGACAATGAGCAGTTCTTC
TRBV5-1	14	.	TRBJ1-1	TRBD1	CASRSGTGDTEAFF	TGCGCCAGCAGATCCGGGACAGGGGACACTGAAGCTTTCTTT
TRBV9	12	few	TRBJ1-2	.	CASSPEGMGYTF	TGTGCCAGCAGCCCGGAGGGTATGGGCTACACCTTC